This entry lists 7 T cell receptor beta chains sequenced from one sample in a study of Ad26.COV2.S vaccination and SARS-CoV-2 variants. Some clones are missing from TCRdb's copy, which holds only in-frame ones; the method was immunoSEQ multiplex PCR. The sample has approximately 340,000 clones; 92% are singletons. Sequenced here: peripheral blood, sampled after recovery from COVID-19. These receptors were collected from a human donor who had recovered from COVID-19.

The chain uses TRBV14 and TRBJ1-1; 7 bases line up with TRBD1. The V gene end was trimmed by 2 bases and the J gene end by 11 bases; junction bases not matched to a gene: 11. Germline-derived CDR1 and CDR2 are SGHDN and FVKESK. The CDR3 is made up of 14 amino acids. The CDR3 DNA follows: TGTGCCAGCAGCCAAAAGGGGGCCAGGGATAGGGCTTTCTTT. Translation: CASSQKGARDRAFF. The variable domain in full, completed from reference TRBV14 and TRBJ1-1, reads EAGVTQFPSHSVIEKGQTVTLRCDPISGHDNLYWYRRVMGKEIKFLLHFVKESKQDESGMPNNRFLAERTGGTYSTLKVQPAELEDSGVYFCASSQKGARDRAFFGQGTRLTVV.

V gene TRBV7-2 combines with J gene TRBJ2-5, with TRBD1 identical over 7 bases. The CDR3 has 14 residues. The V and J ends lost 6 bases and 5 bases, in that order; junction bases with no gene match: 9. CDR1 and CDR2 from the germline V gene are SGHTA and FQGNSA. The CDR3 coding sequence is TGTGCCAGCAGGGAGAGGGGGCGCATGGAGACCCAGTACTTC. Translation: CASRERGRMETQYF.

This chain links TRBV25-1 with TRBJ2-5; possibly TRBD1 for D (6 bases). V was trimmed by 5 bases and J by 0 bases, leaving 13 bases between them. The length of the CDR3 is 15 residues. Germline CDR1 and CDR2: MGHDK and SYGVNS. In DNA form, the CDR3 reads TGTGCCAGCAGTCAAACCCAGGGGTACCAAGAGACCCAGTACTTC. It translates to CASSQTQGYQETQYF.

J is TRBJ1-3 and V is TRBV6-2 or TRBV6-3; possibly TRBD1 for D (5 bases). V lost 0 bases, J lost 0 bases, and 12 bases lay in between. The CDR3 runs 17 residues. Looked up from germline, CDR1 is MNHEY and CDR2 is SVGEGT. The DNA of the CDR3 is TGTGCCAGCAGTTACTCGAGCGACAGCAGCTCTGGAAACACCATATATTTT. Encoded protein: CASSYSSDSSSGNTIYF.

V and J are TRBV5-1 and TRBJ2-3, with 9 bases lining up with TRBD2. The germline gives CDR1 SGHRS, CDR2 YFSETQ. This CDR3 is 17 amino acids long. The ends lost 7 bases at V and 2 bases at J; junction bases unmatched: 14. The CDR3 here is CASQRASGDPSTDTQYF. The DNA of the CDR3 is TGCGCCAGCCAGAGGGCTAGCGGGGATCCTTCCACAGATACGCAGTATTTT.

The V gene is TRBV7-9, the J gene TRBJ1-2; D perhaps matches TRBD1 (6 bases). The CDR3 covers 13 residues. Germline loops: CDR1 SEHNR, CDR2 FQNEAQ (reference sequence). Deletions cut 7 bases from V and 5 bases from J, with 14 bases between. Here the CDR3 DNA reads TGTGCCAGCACGTCTATTCAGGGGTATGGCTACACCTTC. This translates into CASTSIQGYGYTF. The full variable domain, with the rest looked up from reference TRBV7-9 and TRBJ1-2, is DTGVSQNPRHKITKRGQNVTFRCDPISEHNRLYWYRQTLGQGPEFLTYFQNEAQLEKSRLLSDRFSAERPKGSFSTLEIQRTEQGDSAMYLCASTSIQGYGYTFGSGTRLTVV.

The chain is built from TRBV7-2 and TRBJ2-3; D is unclear. Between the trimmed V and J ends, which lost 1 base and 5 bases, there was a span of 10 bases. The CDR3 contains 14 residues. Germline-derived CDR1 and CDR2 are SGHTA and FQGNSA. CDR3 in DNA: TGTGCCAGCAGCTTAGGAAGGAACCGAGATACGCAGTATTTT. This codes for CASSLGRNRDTQYF.